The T cell receptor (beta chain) described here comes from a study of cytomegalovirus exposure and HLA in healthy donors. Researchers ran the PCR with 60 Vbeta and 13 Jbeta primers. Assay: immunoSEQ multiplex PCR; the TCRdb copy retains only in-frame clones and omits some. The table includes approximately 140,000 clones, approximately 85% detected once. Concerning this clone: Its antigen is as yet unknown.

The V end was cut by 2 bases, the J end by 0 bases, with 11 bases between. Germline V lookup: CDR1 SGHRS, CDR2 YFSETQ. This CDR3 spans 16 amino acids. The study's findings and limits: The study listed 164 cytomegalovirus-associated TCR beta chains.

The chain couples TRBV5-1 to TRBJ2-2; D not certain. What was sequenced was PBMCs. This receptor was taken from a middle-aged woman in good health and CMV-seronegative. The CDR3, as DNA: TGCGCCAGCAGCTTCTCCGTAGCTGCGAACACCGGGGAGCTGTTTTTT. Translating gives CASSFSVAANTGELFF.